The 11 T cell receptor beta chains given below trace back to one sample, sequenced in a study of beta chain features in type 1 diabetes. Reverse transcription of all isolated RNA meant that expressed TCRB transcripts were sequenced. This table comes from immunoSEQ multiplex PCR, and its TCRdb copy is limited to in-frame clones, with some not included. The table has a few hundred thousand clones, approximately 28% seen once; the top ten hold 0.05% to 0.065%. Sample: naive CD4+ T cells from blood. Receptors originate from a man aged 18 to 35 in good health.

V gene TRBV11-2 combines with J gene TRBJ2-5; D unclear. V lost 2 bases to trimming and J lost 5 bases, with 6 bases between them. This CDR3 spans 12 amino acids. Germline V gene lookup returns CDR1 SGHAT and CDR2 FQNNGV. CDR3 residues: CASSLQRETQYF. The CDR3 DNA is TGTGCCAGCAGCTTACAGAGGGAGACCCAGTACTTC.

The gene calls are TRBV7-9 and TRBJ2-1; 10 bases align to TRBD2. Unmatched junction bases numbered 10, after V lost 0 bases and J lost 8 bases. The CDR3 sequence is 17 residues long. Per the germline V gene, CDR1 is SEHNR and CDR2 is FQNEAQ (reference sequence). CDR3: CASSLATLAGEGYEQFF. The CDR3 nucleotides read TGTGCCAGCAGCTTAGCTACCCTAGCGGGAGAGGGCTATGAGCAGTTCTTC.

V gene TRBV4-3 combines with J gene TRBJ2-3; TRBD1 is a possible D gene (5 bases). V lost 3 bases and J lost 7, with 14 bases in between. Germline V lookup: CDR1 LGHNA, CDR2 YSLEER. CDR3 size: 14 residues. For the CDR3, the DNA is TGCGCCAGCAGCCAGCCTGGGGCAGGGAATACGCAGTATTTT. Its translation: CASSQPGAGNTQYF.

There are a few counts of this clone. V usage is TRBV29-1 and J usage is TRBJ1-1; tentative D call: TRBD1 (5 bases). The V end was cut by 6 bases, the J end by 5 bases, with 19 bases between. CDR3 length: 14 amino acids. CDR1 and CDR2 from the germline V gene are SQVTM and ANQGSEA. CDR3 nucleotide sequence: TGCAGCGTGATGGGACGCCTCTTTGCTACTGAAGCTTTCTTT. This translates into CSVMGRLFATEAFF. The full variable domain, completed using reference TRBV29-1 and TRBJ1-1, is SAVISQKPSRDICQRGTSLTIQCQVDSQVTMMFWYRQQPGQSLTLIATANQGSEATYESGFVIDKFPISRPNLTFSTLTVSNMSPEDSSIYLCSVMGRLFATEAFFGQGTRLTVV.

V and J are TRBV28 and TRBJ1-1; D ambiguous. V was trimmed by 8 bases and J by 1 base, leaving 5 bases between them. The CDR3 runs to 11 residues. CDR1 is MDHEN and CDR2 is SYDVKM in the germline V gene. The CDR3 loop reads CASRQNTEAFF. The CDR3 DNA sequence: TGTGCCAGCCGACAGAACACTGAAGCTTTCTTT.

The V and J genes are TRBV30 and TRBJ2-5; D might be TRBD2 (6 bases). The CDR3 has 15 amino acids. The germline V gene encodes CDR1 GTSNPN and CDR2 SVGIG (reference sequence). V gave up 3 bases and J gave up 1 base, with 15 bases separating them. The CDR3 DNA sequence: TGTGCCTGGAGGGCGGGGCAGAGGGGCCAAGAGACCCAGTACTTC. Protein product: CAWRAGQRGQETQYF.

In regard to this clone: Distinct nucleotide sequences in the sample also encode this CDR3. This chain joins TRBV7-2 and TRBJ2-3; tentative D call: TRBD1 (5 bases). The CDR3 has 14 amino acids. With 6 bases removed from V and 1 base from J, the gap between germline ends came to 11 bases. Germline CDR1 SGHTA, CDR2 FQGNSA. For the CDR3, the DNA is TGTGCCAGCAGTTTGGTAGGGGGCACAGATACGCAGTATTTT. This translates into CASSLVGGTDTQYF.

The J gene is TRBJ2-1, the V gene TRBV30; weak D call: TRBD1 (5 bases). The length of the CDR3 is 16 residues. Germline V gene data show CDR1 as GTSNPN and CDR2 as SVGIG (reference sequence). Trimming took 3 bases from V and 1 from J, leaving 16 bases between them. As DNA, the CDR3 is TGTGCCTGGAGCCTGCAGGGTCTACGTTCCTACAATGAGCAGTTCTTC. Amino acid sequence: CAWSLQGLRSYNEQFF.

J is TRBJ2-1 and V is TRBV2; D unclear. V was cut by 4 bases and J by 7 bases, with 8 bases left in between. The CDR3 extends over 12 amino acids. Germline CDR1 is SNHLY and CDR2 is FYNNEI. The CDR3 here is CASSAGWNEQFF. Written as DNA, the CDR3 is TGTGCCAGCAGTGCCGGATGGAATGAGCAGTTCTTC. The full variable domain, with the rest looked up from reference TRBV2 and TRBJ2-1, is EPEVTQTPSHQVTQMGQEVILRCVPISNHLYFYWYRQILGQKVEFLVSFYNNEISEKSEIFDDQFSVERPDGSNFTLKIRSTKLEDSAMYFCASSAGWNEQFFGPGTRLTVL.

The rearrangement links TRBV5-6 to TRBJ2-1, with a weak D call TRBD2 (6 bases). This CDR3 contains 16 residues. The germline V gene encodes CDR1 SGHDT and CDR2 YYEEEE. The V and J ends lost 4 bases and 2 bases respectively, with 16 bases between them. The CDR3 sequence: CASSTLRVAAYNEQFF. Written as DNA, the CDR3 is TGTGCCAGCAGCACCCTCCGGGTAGCGGCCTACAATGAGCAGTTCTTC.

CDR3 sequence reads: CASSPNRGGEQYF. CDR3 nucleotides: TGTGCCAGCAGCCCCAACCGAGGAGGCGAGCAGTACTTC. The chain employs TRBV7-2 and TRBJ2-7; D possibly corresponds to TRBD2 (5 bases). From germline, CDR1 is SGHTA and CDR2 FQGNSA. CDR3 length: 13 residues. V lost 5 bases to trimming and J lost 6 bases, with 14 bases between them. The whole variable domain, filled in from reference TRBV7-2 and TRBJ2-7, reads GAGVSQSPSNKVTEKGKDVELRCDPISGHTALYWYRQSLGQGLEFLIYFQGNSAPDKSGLPSDRFSAERTGGSVSTLTIQRTQQEDSAVYLCASSPNRGGEQYFGPGTRLTVT.